This T cell receptor beta chain was sequenced during a study of graft-versus-host responses after intestinal transplantation. This CDR3 comprises 16 residues. This clone came up a few times. The data were produced by immunoSEQ multiplex PCR, yet TCRdb's version contains in-frame clones alone and is incomplete. The table shows about 9,800 clones, with approximately 81% occurring only once. Researchers processed graft tissue to release intraepithelial and lamina propria lymphocytes. This clonotype was sampled from a human patient who received an intestinal transplant, so some T cells may come from the graft donor. The J gene is TRBJ2-3, the V gene TRBV21-1; no DNA check was done on the table's D call, TRBD1. TRBV21-1 constitutes a pseudogene. The sequencing used ileum tissue, collected 500 to 550 days after intestinal transplant. In DNA, the CDR3 is TGTGCCAGCAGCCCTCCCCAGGGGAGCCTCCTTGTTGGGCAGTATTTT. It translates to CASSPPQGSLLVGQYF.